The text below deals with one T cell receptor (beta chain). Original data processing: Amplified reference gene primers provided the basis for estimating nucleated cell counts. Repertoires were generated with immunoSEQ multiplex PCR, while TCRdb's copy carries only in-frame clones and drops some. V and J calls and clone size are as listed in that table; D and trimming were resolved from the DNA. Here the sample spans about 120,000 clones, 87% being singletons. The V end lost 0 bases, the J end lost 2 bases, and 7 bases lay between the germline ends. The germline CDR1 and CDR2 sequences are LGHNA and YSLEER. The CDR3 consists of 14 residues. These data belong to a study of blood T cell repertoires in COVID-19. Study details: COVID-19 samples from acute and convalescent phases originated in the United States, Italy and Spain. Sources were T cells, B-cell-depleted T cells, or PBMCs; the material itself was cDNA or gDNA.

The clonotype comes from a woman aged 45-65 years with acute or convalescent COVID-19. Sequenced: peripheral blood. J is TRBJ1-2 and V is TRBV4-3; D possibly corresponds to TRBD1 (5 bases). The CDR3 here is CASSQERTNYGYTF. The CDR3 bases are TGCGCCAGCAGCCAAGAACGGACAAACTATGGCTACACCTTC.